Included here is one TCR beta chain sequence, with context. These data belong to a study of long-term antiretroviral therapy in people with HIV. V dropped 2 bases and J dropped 4; count of bases not matched to a gene: 8. The CDR3 runs to 16 residues. Germline assignment: CDR1 MNHNS and CDR2 SASEGT. The assay, immunoSEQ v3.0, was run at survey level. The protocol was immunoSEQ multiplex PCR, while the TCRdb copy is restricted to in-frame clones and leaves out a portion. The data show tens of thousands of clones, around 96% seen once. This receptor was obtained from a woman aged 45 to 65 with HIV. The input for sequencing was unsorted PBMCs, taken 3.7 years after starting antiretroviral therapy. The chain carries TRBV6-1 and TRBJ2-1; 7 bases are a match to TRBD2. CDR3 nucleotide sequence: TGTGCCAGCAGTGAACAGAGGTCTAGCGGATACAATGAGCAGTTCTTC. This sequence encodes CASSEQRSSGYNEQFF.